This T cell receptor (beta chain) was captured by sequencing in a study of Graves' ophthalmopathy and Graves' hyperthyroidism (dated by TCRdb to the late 2010s). Background for the entire study: Peripheral blood samples were taken at the time of initial diagnosis, before any treatment was given. TCR beta repertoire signatures were used to distinguish Graves' ophthalmopathy from Graves' hyperthyroidism and to predict progression to ophthalmopathy. In total, 135 blood samples were TCR-sequenced: 40 to 45 ophthalmopathy, some 72 hyperthyroidism and approximately 17 hyperthyroidism-to-ophthalmopathy patients. A discovery set of 95 to 100 patients (about 45 ophthalmopathy, fewer than 60 stable hyperthyroidism) was enrolled to explore V-J signatures distinguishing ophthalmopathy from hyperthyroidism. An independent validation cohort was composed of 18 hyperthyroidism patients and about 16 patients who later progressed from hyperthyroidism to ophthalmopathy. In more than five hyperthyroidism patients, the T-cell repertoires found in thyroid tissue were compared with those found in blood. Following sample collection, hyperthyroidism patients were given methimazole at a starting dose of 30 mg daily, and ophthalmopathy patients were given high-dose intravenous methylprednisolone. Results and caveats for the whole study, not just this receptor: In validation, the model predicted ophthalmopathy progression with less than 71% sensitivity and roughly 72% specificity; 12 predicted patients were CT-confirmed with GO in a median of 6.5 months. Sample size was not statistically predetermined, and group allocation was not concealed from the investigators. Most of the expanded thyroid clonotypes with a frequency above 0.001 were also detected in blood, and it was suggested that the thyroid immune response may be reflected by blood repertoires. Ophthalmopathy was separated from stable hyperthyroidism by the 13-signature model with more than 85% sensitivity and less than 82% specificity in cross-validation and with 80%/75% in the test set.

For repertoire sequencing, the TCR beta CDR3 regions were amplified from RNA transcripts. HTBI primers and the Qiagen OneStep RT-PCR kit were used in a first-round RT-PCR, which was followed by a second-round multiplex PCR, size selection and purification. Libraries were sequenced paired-end with 100 bp reads on an Illumina HiSeq2000. Regarding the original processing steps: Reads were processed with SOAPnuke, discarding reads with adapters, uncalled bases, mean Phred below 15, or no exact constant-primer or identifier match. COPE v1.2.5 was used to merge the high-quality paired reads. Unique nucleotide sequences were defined as clonotypes and aligned to IMGT TRB V, D and J references using MiTCR v1.1. Analysis was restricted to V-J combinations with a frequency above 0.0001, which covered about 99% of repertoires. A TCR clonal expansion and chaos score per V-J combination was defined as the ratio of F50 clonal expansion to chaos observed in the TCRdist matrix. Welch's t-statistics and random forest were used to reduce features to 13 V-J combinations, which were fed into a naive Bayes classifier. Thyroid-blood repertoire similarity was quantified with the Morisita-Horn index. TCRdb reran the public reads through fastp at Q25 and MiXCR, keeping productive beta chains. For every CDR3 protein sequence, its rows merge into one entry that carries the most common genes and DNA. The V and J calls were determined by TCRdb, not by the authors. Counted in this sample were about 740,000 distinct CDR3 sequences; 35% to 50% of them appeared once. The ten largest clones add up to 44% of the sample.

Ophthalmopathy patients were characterized by moderately to severely active disease, a Clinical Activity Score of at least 3, a NOSPECS grade of at least 4, and a disease duration under 3 months. Patients with other autoimmune diseases, uncontrolled infections, pregnancy or lactation were excluded. Diagnosis relied on clinical symptoms, serum thyroxine, TRAb, thyroid ultrasound and orbital computed tomography. Ficoll-Paque density gradient centrifugation was used to isolate PBMCs from 9.5 to 10 ml of fresh peripheral blood. Trizol reagent was used to extract the total RNA, and its quality was then checked on an Agilent 2100 Bioanalyzer. Many counts were recorded for this clonotype. What antigen it recognizes has not been identified. There are no base qualities to consult, and no much larger clone falls within one base. The germline V gene supplies CDR1 SNHLY and CDR2 FYNNEI. Trimming removed 1 base from V and 6 bases from J, leaving 10 bases between the germline ends. The CDR3 contains 13 residues, cysteine and phenylalanine counted. The CDR3 DNA has 39 bases and is translated from base 1.

Sequenced sample: peripheral blood. This sequence uses TRBV2 and TRBJ2-7; TRBD2 is a weak D gene call, 6 bases matching. The origin of this receptor is an adult man with Graves' ophthalmopathy. At the DNA level, the sequence is TGTGCCAGCAGTGAAGGACGGGGGTCCGAGCAGTACTTC. This gives the protein CASSEGRGSEQYF. The reference TRBV2 and TRBJ2-7 proteins fill in what lies around the CDR3, so the full variable domain reads EPEVTQTPSHQVTQMGQEVILRCVPISNHLYFYWYRQILGQKVEFLVSFYNNEISEKSEIFDDQFSVERPDGSNFTLKIRSTKLEDSAMYFCASSEGRGSEQYFGPGTRLTVT.